This section outlines one TCR beta chain sequence together with its context. The data belong to a study of blood T cell repertoires in COVID-19. Study information: The origin of the acute and convalescent COVID-19 samples was the United States, Italy and Spain. The analysed material was cDNA or gDNA that came from T cells, B-cell-depleted T cells, or PBMCs.

Here immunoSEQ multiplex PCR was the method, and the copy in TCRdb shows in-frame clones only, minus some. The table shows approximately 170,000 clones, with approximately 80% occurring only once. This CDR3 region has 15 residues. V shed 4 bases and J shed 6 bases, with 17 bases lying between them. Germline V gene lookup returns CDR1 SGHKS and CDR2 YYEKEE (reference sequence). Cohort assignment relied on participant-reported clinical history. Two negative PCRs, clearance, or symptom resolution characterized the recovered Cohort 3 donors. The clonotype was recovered from a man aged 45-65 years who had recovered from COVID-19. The sample taken for sequencing was PBMCs or T cells enriched from blood (not recorded which). The rearrangement uses TRBV5-5 and TRBJ1-5; D gene unclear. DNA of the CDR3: TGTGCCAGCAGCCCCACCGGGGTTCGTGGTCAGCCCCAGCATTTT. This translates into CASSPTGVRGQPQHF.